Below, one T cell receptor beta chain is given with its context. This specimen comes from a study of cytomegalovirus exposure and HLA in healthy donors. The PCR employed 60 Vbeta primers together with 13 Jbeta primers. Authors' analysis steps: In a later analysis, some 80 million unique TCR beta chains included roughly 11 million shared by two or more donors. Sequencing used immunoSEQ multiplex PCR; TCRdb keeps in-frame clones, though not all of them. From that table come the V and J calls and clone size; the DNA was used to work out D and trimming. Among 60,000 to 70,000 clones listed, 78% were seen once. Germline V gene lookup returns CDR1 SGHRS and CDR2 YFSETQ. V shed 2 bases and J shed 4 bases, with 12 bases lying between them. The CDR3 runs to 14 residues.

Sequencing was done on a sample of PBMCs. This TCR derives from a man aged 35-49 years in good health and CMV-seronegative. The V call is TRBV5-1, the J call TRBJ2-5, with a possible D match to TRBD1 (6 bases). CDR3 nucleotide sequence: TGCGCCAGCAGCTTCTCAGGGGCCCTAGAGACCCAGTACTTC. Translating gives CASSFSGALETQYF. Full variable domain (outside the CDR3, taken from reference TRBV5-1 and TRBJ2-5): KAGVTQTPRYLIKTRGQQVTLSCSPISGHRSVSWYQQTPGQGLQFLFEYFSETQRNKGNFPGRFSGRQFSNSRSEMNVSTLELGDSALYLCASSFSGALETQYFGPGTRLLVL.